This T cell receptor beta chain appears in the sequencing data of a study of cytomegalovirus exposure and HLA in healthy donors. Trimming removed 6 bases at V and 3 bases at J, with 16 bases between. The CDR3 consists of 15 residues. Looked up from germline, CDR1 is SGHRS and CDR2 is YFSETQ. Study results and caveats: In a later analysis, TCR beta V- and J-gene trimming showed a link to a missense DCLRE1C variant. Within an earlier analysis, most TCR beta V segments proved productive either about 87% or about 30% of the time.

As concerns this clone: The target antigen is unknown.

It was with 60 Vbeta and 13 Jbeta primers that the PCR ran. Clones were sequenced by immunoSEQ multiplex PCR, and TCRdb holds only the in-frame ones, with some missing. Of 150,000 to 200,000 clones listed, 82% are singletons. This sequence was found in a woman in her forties or fifties in good health and CMV-seronegative. This chain links TRBV5-1 with TRBJ2-1; perhaps TRBD2 as D (7 bases). The sample taken for sequencing was PBMCs. The CDR3: CASNIGGGIYNEQFF. For the CDR3, the DNA is TGCGCCAGCAACATAGGGGGGGGCATCTACAATGAGCAGTTCTTC.